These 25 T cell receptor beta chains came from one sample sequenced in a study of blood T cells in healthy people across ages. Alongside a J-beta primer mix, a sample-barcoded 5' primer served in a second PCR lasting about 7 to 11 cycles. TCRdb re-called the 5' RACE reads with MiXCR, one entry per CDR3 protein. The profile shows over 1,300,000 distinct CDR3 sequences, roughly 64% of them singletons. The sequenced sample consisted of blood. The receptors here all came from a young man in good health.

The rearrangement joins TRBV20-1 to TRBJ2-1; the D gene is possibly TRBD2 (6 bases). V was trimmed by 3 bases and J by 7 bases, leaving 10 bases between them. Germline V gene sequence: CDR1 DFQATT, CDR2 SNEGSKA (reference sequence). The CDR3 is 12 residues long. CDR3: CSASGRSNEQFF. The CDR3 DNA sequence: TGCAGTGCTAGCGGGAGATCAAATGAGCAGTTCTTC.

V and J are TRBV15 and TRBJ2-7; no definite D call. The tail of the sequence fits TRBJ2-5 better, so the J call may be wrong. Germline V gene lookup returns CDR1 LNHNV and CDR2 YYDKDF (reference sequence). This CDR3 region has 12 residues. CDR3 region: CATSRVSGTQYF. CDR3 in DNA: TGTGCCACCAGCAGGGTTTCGGGGACCCAGTACTTC.

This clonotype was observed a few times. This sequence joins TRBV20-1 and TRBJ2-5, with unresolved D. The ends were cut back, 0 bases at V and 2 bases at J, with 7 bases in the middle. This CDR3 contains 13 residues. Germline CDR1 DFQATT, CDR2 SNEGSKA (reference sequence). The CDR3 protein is CSAREAGQETQYF. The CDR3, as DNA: TGCAGTGCTAGAGAGGCAGGACAAGAGACCCAGTACTTC.

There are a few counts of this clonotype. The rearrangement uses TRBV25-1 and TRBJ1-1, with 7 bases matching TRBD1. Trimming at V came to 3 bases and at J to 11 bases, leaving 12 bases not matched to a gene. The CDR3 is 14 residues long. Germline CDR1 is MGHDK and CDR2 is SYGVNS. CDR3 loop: CASSEVGQWDGAFF. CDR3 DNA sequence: TGTGCCAGCAGTGAGGTGGGACAGTGGGATGGGGCTTTCTTT.

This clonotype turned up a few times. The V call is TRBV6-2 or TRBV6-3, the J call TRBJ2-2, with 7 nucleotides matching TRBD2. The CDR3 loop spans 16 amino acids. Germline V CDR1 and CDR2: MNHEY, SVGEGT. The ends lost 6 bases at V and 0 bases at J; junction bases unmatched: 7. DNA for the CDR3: TGTGCCAGCAGGGAGACTAGCCCGGCGAACACCGGGGAGCTGTTTTTT. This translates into CASRETSPANTGELFF.

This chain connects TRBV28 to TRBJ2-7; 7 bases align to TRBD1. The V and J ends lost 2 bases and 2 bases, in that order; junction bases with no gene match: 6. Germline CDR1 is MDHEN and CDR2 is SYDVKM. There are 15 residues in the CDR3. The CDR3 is CASSLVRQGAYEQYF. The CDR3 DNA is TGTGCCAGCAGTTTAGTCAGGCAGGGGGCCTACGAGCAGTACTTC.

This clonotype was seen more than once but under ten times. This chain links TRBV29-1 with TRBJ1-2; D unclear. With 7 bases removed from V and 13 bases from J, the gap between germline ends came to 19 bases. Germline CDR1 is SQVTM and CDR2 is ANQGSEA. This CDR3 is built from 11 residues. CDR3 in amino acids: CSARTVYGSTF. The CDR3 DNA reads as TGCAGCGCGAGGACGGTATATGGTTCCACCTTC.

For the CDR3, the DNA is TGCAGTGCTAGAGATCCCCTAGCGGCGAGCTCCTACGAGCAGTACTTC. As protein: CSARDPLAASSYEQYF. The chain recombines TRBV20-1 with TRBJ2-7; 7 bases line up with TRBD2. The trim removed 0 bases at V and 0 bases at J, leaving 8 bases unmatched. CDR1 DFQATT and CDR2 SNEGSKA come from the germline V gene (reference sequence). CDR3 length: 16 amino acids.

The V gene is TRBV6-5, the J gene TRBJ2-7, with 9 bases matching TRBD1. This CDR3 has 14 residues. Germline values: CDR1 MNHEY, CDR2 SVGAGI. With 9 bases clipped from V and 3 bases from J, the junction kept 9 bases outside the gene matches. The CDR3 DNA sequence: TGTGCCAGTGGACGGGACAGGGCAAACTACGAGCAGTACTTC. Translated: CASGRDRANYEQYF.

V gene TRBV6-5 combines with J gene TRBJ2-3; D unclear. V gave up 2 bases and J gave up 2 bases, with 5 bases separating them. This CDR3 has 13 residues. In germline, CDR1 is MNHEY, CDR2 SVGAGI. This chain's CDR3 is CASSYTATDTQYF. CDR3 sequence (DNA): TGTGCCAGCAGTTACACAGCCACAGATACGCAGTATTTT.

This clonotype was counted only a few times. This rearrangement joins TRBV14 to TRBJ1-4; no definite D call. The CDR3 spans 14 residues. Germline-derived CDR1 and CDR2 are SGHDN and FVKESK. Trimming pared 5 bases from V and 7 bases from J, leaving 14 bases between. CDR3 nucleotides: TGTGCCAGCAGCGCCCGTCGGGTCGGTGAAAAACTGTTTTTT. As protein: CASSARRVGEKLFF.

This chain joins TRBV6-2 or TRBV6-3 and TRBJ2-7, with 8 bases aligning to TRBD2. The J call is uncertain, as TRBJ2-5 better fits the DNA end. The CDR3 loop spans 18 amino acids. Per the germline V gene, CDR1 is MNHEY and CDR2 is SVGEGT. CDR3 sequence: CASSYPIAGRGVGETQYF. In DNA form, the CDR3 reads TGTGCCAGCAGTTACCCCATAGCGGGAAGGGGAGTCGGAGAGACCCAGTACTTC.

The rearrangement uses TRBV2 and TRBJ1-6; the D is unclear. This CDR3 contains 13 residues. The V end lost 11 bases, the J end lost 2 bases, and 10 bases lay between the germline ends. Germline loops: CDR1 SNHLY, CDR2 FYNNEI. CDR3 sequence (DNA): TGTGCCGGGCGGAGGGCCTATAATTCACCCCTCCACTTT. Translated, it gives CAGRRAYNSPLHF.

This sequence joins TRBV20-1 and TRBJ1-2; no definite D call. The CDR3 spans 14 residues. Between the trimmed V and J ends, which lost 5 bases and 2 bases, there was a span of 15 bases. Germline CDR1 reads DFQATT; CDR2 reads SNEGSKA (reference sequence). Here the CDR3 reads CSARNGVVNYGYTF. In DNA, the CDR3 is TGCAGTGCTCGTAACGGGGTAGTGAACTATGGCTACACCTTC.

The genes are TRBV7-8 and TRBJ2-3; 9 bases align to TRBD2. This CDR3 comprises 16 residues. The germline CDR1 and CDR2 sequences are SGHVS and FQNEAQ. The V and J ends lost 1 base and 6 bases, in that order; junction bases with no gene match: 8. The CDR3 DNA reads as TGTGCCAGCAGCTTAGAAGCGGGGGGTATGACGGATACGCAGTATTTT. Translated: CASSLEAGGMTDTQYF.

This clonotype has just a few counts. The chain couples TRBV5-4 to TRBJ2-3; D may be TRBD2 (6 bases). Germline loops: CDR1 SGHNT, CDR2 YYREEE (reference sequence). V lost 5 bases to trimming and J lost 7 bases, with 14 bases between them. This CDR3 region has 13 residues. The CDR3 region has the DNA TGTGCCAGCAGGACGGACTACCTCAATACGCAGTATTTT. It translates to CASRTDYLNTQYF.

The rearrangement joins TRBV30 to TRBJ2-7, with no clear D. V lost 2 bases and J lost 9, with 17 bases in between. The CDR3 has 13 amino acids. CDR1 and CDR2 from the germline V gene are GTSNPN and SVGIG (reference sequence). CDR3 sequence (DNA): TGTGCCTGGAGTAATTCTGGGTTCGGTGGGCAGTACTTC. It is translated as CAWSNSGFGGQYF.

In DNA, the CDR3 is TGCGCCAGCAGCCAAGGGATAGCGGGGATCTACGAGCAGTACTTC. Amino acids: CASSQGIAGIYEQYF. The V and J genes are TRBV4-1 and TRBJ2-7; 8 positions match TRBD2. J lost 3 bases, V lost 1 base, and 5 bases had no gene match. The length of the CDR3 is 15 residues. Germline CDR1 is MGHRA and CDR2 is YSYEKL.

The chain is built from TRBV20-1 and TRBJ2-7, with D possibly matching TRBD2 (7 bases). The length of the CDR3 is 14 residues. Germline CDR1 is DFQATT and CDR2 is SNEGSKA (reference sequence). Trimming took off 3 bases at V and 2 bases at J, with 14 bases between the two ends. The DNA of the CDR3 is TGCAGTGCTAGCTGGGGGGGGCTTACCTACGAGCAGTACTTC. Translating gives CSASWGGLTYEQYF.

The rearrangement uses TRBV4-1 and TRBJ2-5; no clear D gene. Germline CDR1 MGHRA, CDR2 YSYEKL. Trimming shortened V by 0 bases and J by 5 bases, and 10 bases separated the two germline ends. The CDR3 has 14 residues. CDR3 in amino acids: CASSQELTRETQYF. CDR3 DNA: TGCGCCAGCAGCCAAGAGTTGACTCGGGAGACCCAGTACTTC.

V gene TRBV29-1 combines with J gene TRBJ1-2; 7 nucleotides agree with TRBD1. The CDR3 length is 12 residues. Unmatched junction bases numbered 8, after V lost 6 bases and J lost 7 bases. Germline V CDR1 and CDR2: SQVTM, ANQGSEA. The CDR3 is CSVPEGAGGYTF. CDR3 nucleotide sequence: TGCAGCGTGCCTGAGGGGGCAGGTGGCTACACCTTC.

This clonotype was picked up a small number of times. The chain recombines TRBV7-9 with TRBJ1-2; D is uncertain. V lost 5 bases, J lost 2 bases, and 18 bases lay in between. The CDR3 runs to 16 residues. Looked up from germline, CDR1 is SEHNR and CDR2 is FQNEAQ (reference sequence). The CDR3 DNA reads TGTGCCAGCAGCAGTGGGTACGCCGCCTCCAACTATGGCTACACCTTC. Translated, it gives CASSSGYAASNYGYTF.

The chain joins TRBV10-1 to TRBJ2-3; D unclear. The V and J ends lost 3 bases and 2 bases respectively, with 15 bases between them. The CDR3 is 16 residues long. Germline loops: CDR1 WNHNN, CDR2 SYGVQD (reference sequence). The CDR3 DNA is TGCGCCAGCAGTGATCACCCGGGTACCGTCACAGATACGCAGTATTTT. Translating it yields CASSDHPGTVTDTQYF.

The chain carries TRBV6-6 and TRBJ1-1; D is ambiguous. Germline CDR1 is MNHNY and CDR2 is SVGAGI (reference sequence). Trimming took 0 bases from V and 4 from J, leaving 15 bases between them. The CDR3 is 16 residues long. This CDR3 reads CASSYSMFGRGTEAFF. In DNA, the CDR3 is TGTGCCAGCAGTTACTCGATGTTTGGGAGAGGCACTGAAGCTTTCTTT.

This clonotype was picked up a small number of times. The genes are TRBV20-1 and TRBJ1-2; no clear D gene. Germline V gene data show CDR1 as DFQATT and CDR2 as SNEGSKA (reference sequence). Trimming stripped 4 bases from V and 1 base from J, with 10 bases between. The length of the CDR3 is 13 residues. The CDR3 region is CSANGESNYGYTF. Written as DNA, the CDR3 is TGCAGTGCTAACGGGGAGAGTAACTATGGCTACACCTTC.